This T cell receptor beta chain stems from a study of siplizumab effects on memory and regulatory T cells. Per sample, roughly 99,000 TCR templates were assayed. Assay used: immunoSEQ multiplex PCR; TCRdb lists only in-frame clones, some missing. The sample holds some 65,000 clones, around 90% seen once. The germline V gene has CDR1 SGHDT and CDR2 YYEEEE. Trimming removed 0 bases from V and 7 bases from J, with 11 bases in between. The CDR3 is made up of 15 amino acids. The specimen was Tregs sorted from blood. The V and J genes are TRBV5-6 and TRBJ1-6, with D perhaps TRBD1 (5 bases). The sequence came from a human donor in good health. CDR3 DNA: TGTGCCAGCAGCTTGGTGGGGCGGGAGAATTCACCCCTCCACTTT. Translation: CASSLVGRENSPLHF.